Each of the 2 T cell receptor beta chains below was sequenced from the same sample in a study of shared clonotypes between healthy human individuals. Only in-frame clones appear in the TCRdb table, and some are missing; sequencing was by immunoSEQ multiplex PCR. The sample has 400,000 to 500,000 clones, 76% seen once; the top ten hold 13%. Sequencing used PBMCs. The receptors shown here come from a middle-aged woman in good health. Some clones in this sample may be carry-over from other donors' samples.

J is TRBJ2-3 and V is TRBV28, with D tentatively TRBD1 or TRBD2 (6 bases each). The CDR3 is 14 amino acids. From germline, CDR1 is MDHEN and CDR2 SYDVKM. Trimming took off 6 bases at V and 4 bases at J, with 14 bases between the two ends. Here the CDR3 reads CASRVGGNADTQYF. In DNA, the CDR3 is TGTGCCAGCAGGGTAGGGGGGAACGCAGATACGCAGTATTTT.

V gene TRBV5-4 combines with J gene TRBJ2-2, with TRBD2 as a possible D gene (6 bases). V lost 3 bases and J lost 7, with 10 bases in between. The CDR3 runs 13 residues. Looked up from germline, CDR1 is SGHNT and CDR2 is YYREEE (reference sequence). The CDR3 reads CASSSTSLGELFF. DNA for the CDR3: TGTGCCAGCAGCTCGACTAGTCTCGGGGAGCTGTTTTTT.